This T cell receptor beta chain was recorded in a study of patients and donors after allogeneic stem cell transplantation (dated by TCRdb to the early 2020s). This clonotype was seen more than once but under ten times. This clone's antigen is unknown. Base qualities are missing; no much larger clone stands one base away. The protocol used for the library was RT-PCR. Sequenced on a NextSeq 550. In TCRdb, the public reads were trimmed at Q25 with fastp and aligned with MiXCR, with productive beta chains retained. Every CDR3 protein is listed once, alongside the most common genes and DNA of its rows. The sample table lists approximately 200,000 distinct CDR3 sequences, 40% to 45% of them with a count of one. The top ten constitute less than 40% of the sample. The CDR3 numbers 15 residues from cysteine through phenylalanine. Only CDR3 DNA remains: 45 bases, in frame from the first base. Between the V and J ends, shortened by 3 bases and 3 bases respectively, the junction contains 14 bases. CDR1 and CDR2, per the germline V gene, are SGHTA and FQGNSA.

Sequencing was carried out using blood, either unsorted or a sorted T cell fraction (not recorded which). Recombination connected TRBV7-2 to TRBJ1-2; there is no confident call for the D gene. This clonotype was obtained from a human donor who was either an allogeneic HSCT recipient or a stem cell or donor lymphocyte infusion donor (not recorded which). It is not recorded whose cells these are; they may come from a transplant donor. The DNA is TGTGCCAGCAGCTTGCCGACGGAATACTACTATGGCTACACCTTC. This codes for CASSLPTEYYYGYTF. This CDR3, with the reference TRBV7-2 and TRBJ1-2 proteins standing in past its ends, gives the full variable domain GAGVSQSPSNKVTEKGKDVELRCDPISGHTALYWYRQSLGQGLEFLIYFQGNSAPDKSGLPSDRFSAERTGGSVSTLTIQRTQQEDSAVYLCASSLPTEYYYGYTFGSGTRLTVV.